Listed below are T cell receptor beta chains from one sample, sequenced in a study of blood T cells in healthy people across ages. TCRdb ran MiXCR on the 5' RACE reads and lists one entry per CDR3 protein. The sample includes some 1,000,000 distinct CDR3 sequences, about 23% of them seen just once. A further study also used this sample, focusing on T cells of mothers and their children.

Sample: blood. All receptors come from a girl aged 2 to 9 in good health. CDR3s include the opening cysteine and the closing phenylalanine or tryptophan. Fields, in order: clone size, CDR3 length, V gene, D gene, J gene, CDR3 protein, CDR3 DNA. A D gene is named only where the DNA matches it firmly. Only part of the rows carry a size: once, few, many, or a class if the clone is expanded.

clone size: few
CDR3 length: 19
V gene: TRBV2
D gene: .
J gene: TRBJ1-6
CDR3 protein: CASSEDGYPKSSYNSPLHF
CDR3 DNA: TGTGCCAGCAGTGAAGATGGTTACCCCAAGAGCTCCTATAATTCACCCCTCCACTTT

clone size: few
CDR3 length: 14
V gene: TRBV21-1
D gene: .
J gene: TRBJ2-1
CDR3 protein: CAIPCRFTSNEQFF
CDR3 DNA: TGTGCCATCCCATGCAGGTTCACCAGCAATGAGCAGTTCTTC

clone size: .
CDR3 length: 14
V gene: TRBV9
D gene: .
J gene: TRBJ2-7
CDR3 protein: CASSVAGQLYEQYF
CDR3 DNA: TGTGCCAGCAGCGTAGCTGGACAGTTATACGAGCAGTACTTC

clone size: .
CDR3 length: 15
V gene: TRBV5-1
D gene: TRBD2
J gene: TRBJ2-5
CDR3 protein: CASRPASGSQETQYF
CDR3 DNA: TGCGCCAGCAGACCGGCTAGCGGTTCTCAAGAGACCCAGTACTTC

clone size: many
CDR3 length: 13
V gene: TRBV15
D gene: .
J gene: TRBJ2-7
CDR3 protein: CATSRDLTYEQYF
CDR3 DNA: TGTGCCACCAGCAGAGACCTGACCTACGAGCAGTACTTC

clone size: .
CDR3 length: 11
V gene: TRBV28
D gene: .
J gene: TRBJ2-7
CDR3 protein: CASSPYHERYF
CDR3 DNA: TGTGCCAGCAGCCCCTACCACGAGCGGTACTTC

clone size: few
CDR3 length: 17
V gene: TRBV4-2
D gene: TRBD1
J gene: TRBJ1-2
CDR3 protein: CASSQERMTGFAYGYTF
CDR3 DNA: TGTGCCAGCAGCCAAGAGAGAATGACAGGGTTCGCCTATGGCTACACCTTC

clone size: few
CDR3 length: 12
V gene: TRBV5-1
D gene: .
J gene: TRBJ2-5
CDR3 protein: CASSETRETQYF
CDR3 DNA: TGCGCCAGCAGCGAGACCCGGGAGACCCAGTACTTC

clone size: few
CDR3 length: 16
V gene: TRBV6-2/TRBV6-3
D gene: .
J gene: TRBJ2-7
CDR3 protein: CASSSPAGTLRREQYF
CDR3 DNA: TGTGCCAGCAGTTCCCCCGCCGGGACCCTACGTCGCGAGCAGTACTTC

clone size: few
CDR3 length: 15
V gene: TRBV20-1
D gene: .
J gene: TRBJ2-3
CDR3 protein: CSASIPRNPPDTQYF
CDR3 DNA: TGCAGTGCTAGTATTCCCCGGAACCCGCCAGATACGCAGTATTTT

clone size: few
CDR3 length: 13
V gene: TRBV6-5
D gene: TRBD1
J gene: TRBJ1-2
CDR3 protein: CASTDRPFYGYTF
CDR3 DNA: TGTGCCAGCACGGACAGGCCCTTCTATGGCTACACCTTC

clone size: .
CDR3 length: 15
V gene: TRBV2
D gene: .
J gene: TRBJ2-2
CDR3 protein: CASKGDTKSTGELFF
CDR3 DNA: TGTGCCAGCAAGGGGGACACCAAAAGTACCGGGGAGCTGTTTTTT

clone size: .
CDR3 length: 12
V gene: TRBV6-6
D gene: .
J gene: TRBJ1-4
CDR3 protein: CASSYKNEKLFF
CDR3 DNA: TGTGCCAGCAGTTACAAAAATGAAAAACTGTTTTTT

clone size: once
CDR3 length: 15
V gene: TRBV20-1
D gene: .
J gene: TRBJ2-4
CDR3 protein: CSARDPFRGENIQYF
CDR3 DNA: TGCAGTGCTAGAGATCCCTTCAGAGGGGAAAACATTCAGTACTTC

clone size: .
CDR3 length: 14
V gene: TRBV5-5
D gene: .
J gene: TRBJ2-7
CDR3 protein: CASSLSVADYEQYF
CDR3 DNA: TGTGCCAGCAGCTTGTCGGTGGCCGACTACGAGCAGTACTTC

clone size: .
CDR3 length: 13
V gene: TRBV20-1
D gene: .
J gene: TRBJ2-5
CDR3 protein: CSARPWGLETQYF
CDR3 DNA: TGCAGTGCTCGCCCGTGGGGCTTGGAGACCCAGTACTTC

clone size: .
CDR3 length: 13
V gene: TRBV29-1
D gene: .
J gene: TRBJ2-1
CDR3 protein: CSVEAQGSNEQFF
CDR3 DNA: TGCAGCGTTGAAGCACAGGGATCAAATGAGCAGTTCTTC

clone size: many
CDR3 length: 13
V gene: TRBV5-1
D gene: .
J gene: TRBJ1-1
CDR3 protein: CASRAGENTEAFF
CDR3 DNA: TGCGCCAGCAGAGCAGGCGAGAACACTGAAGCTTTCTTT

clone size: .
CDR3 length: 13
V gene: TRBV5-6
D gene: TRBD2
J gene: TRBJ2-7
CDR3 protein: CASSLGLVYEQYF
CDR3 DNA: TGTGCCAGCAGTTTGGGACTAGTCTACGAGCAGTACTTC

clone size: .
CDR3 length: 16
V gene: TRBV20-1
D gene: .
J gene: TRBJ2-7
CDR3 protein: CSARPQGAISSYEQYF
CDR3 DNA: TGCAGTGCTAGACCCCAGGGAGCGATCAGCTCCTACGAGCAGTACTTC

clone size: .
CDR3 length: 12
V gene: TRBV15
D gene: .
J gene: TRBJ2-5
CDR3 protein: CATRGAVETQYF
CDR3 DNA: TGTGCCACCCGAGGGGCCGTCGAGACCCAGTACTTC

clone size: .
CDR3 length: 15
V gene: TRBV9
D gene: .
J gene: TRBJ2-5
CDR3 protein: CASSVMGRAEETQYF
CDR3 DNA: TGTGCCAGCAGCGTAATGGGTAGGGCGGAAGAGACCCAGTACTTC

clone size: .
CDR3 length: 14
V gene: TRBV20-1
D gene: .
J gene: TRBJ2-3
CDR3 protein: CSARPRESTDTQYF
CDR3 DNA: TGCAGTGCTAGACCCAGGGAAAGCACAGATACGCAGTATTTT

clone size: many
CDR3 length: 15
V gene: TRBV28
D gene: .
J gene: TRBJ2-5
CDR3 protein: CASSPRPNIRGTQYF
CDR3 DNA: TGTGCCAGCAGTCCCCGACCTAATATTAGGGGGACCCAGTACTTC

clone size: .
CDR3 length: 16
V gene: TRBV20-1
D gene: .
J gene: TRBJ2-1
CDR3 protein: CSARGTDSLSYNEQFF
CDR3 DNA: TGCAGTGCTAGGGGAACAGACAGCCTTTCCTACAATGAGCAGTTCTTC

clone size: .
CDR3 length: 13
V gene: TRBV6-1
D gene: TRBD1
J gene: TRBJ1-4
CDR3 protein: CASWGQSNEKPFF
CDR3 DNA: TGTGCCAGCTGGGGACAGTCGAATGAAAAACCGTTTTTT

clone size: few
CDR3 length: 17
V gene: TRBV4-1
D gene: .
J gene: TRBJ1-6
CDR3 protein: CASSQSSGEESNSPLHF
CDR3 DNA: TGCGCCAGCAGCCAATCTTCGGGGGAGGAAAGCAATTCACCCCTCCACTTT

clone size: once
CDR3 length: 13
V gene: TRBV7-3
D gene: .
J gene: TRBJ2-3
CDR3 protein: CASSLNRRDTQYF
CDR3 DNA: TGTGCCAGCAGCTTAAACAGGAGAGATACGCAGTATTTT

clone size: once
CDR3 length: 14
V gene: TRBV12-3/TRBV12-4
D gene: .
J gene: TRBJ1-2
CDR3 protein: CASSFAGARYGYTF
CDR3 DNA: TGTGCCAGCAGTTTCGCAGGTGCTAGGTATGGCTACACCTTC

clone size: few
CDR3 length: 13
V gene: TRBV24-1
D gene: .
J gene: TRBJ2-7
CDR3 protein: CATSEPGVYEQYF
CDR3 DNA: TGTGCCACCAGTGAACCAGGGGTGTACGAGCAGTACTTC

clone size: .
CDR3 length: 15
V gene: TRBV28
D gene: TRBD2
J gene: TRBJ2-5
CDR3 protein: CASSFGASGEETQYF
CDR3 DNA: TGTGCCAGCAGTTTTGGAGCTAGCGGGGAAGAGACCCAGTACTTC

clone size: .
CDR3 length: 12
V gene: TRBV6-6
D gene: .
J gene: TRBJ1-1
CDR3 protein: CASSNRYTEAFF
CDR3 DNA: TGTGCCAGCTCTAACAGGTACACTGAAGCTTTCTTT

clone size: .
CDR3 length: 16
V gene: TRBV9
D gene: TRBD2
J gene: TRBJ2-4
CDR3 protein: CAGSAGSGTSIDIQYF
CDR3 DNA: TGTGCCGGCAGCGCCGGGAGCGGGACTAGCATTGACATTCAGTACTTC

clone size: .
CDR3 length: 16
V gene: TRBV28
D gene: .
J gene: TRBJ2-1
CDR3 protein: CASSSIRDSGTDEQFF
CDR3 DNA: TGTGCCAGCAGTTCGATCCGGGACTCAGGGACGGATGAGCAGTTCTTC

clone size: .
CDR3 length: 14
V gene: TRBV6-6
D gene: .
J gene: TRBJ1-2
CDR3 protein: CASSYPGTPYGYTF
CDR3 DNA: TGTGCCAGCAGTTACCCCGGGACGCCCTATGGCTACACCTTC

clone size: .
CDR3 length: 15
V gene: TRBV6-2/TRBV6-3
D gene: TRBD1
J gene: TRBJ2-7
CDR3 protein: CASRGQILAPYEQYF
CDR3 DNA: TGTGCCAGCAGGGGACAGATCCTGGCCCCCTACGAGCAGTACTTC

clone size: few
CDR3 length: 12
V gene: TRBV6-2/TRBV6-3
D gene: .
J gene: TRBJ1-3
CDR3 protein: CASSPGTLSLDF
CDR3 DNA: TGTGCCAGCAGTCCCGGGACCCTGTCGTTGGATTTT

clone size: once
CDR3 length: 17
V gene: TRBV6-5
D gene: TRBD1
J gene: TRBJ2-7
CDR3 protein: CASSYSTDRGHIYEQYF
CDR3 DNA: TGTGCCAGCAGTTACTCGACGGACAGGGGGCATATCTACGAGCAGTACTTC

clone size: few
CDR3 length: 16
V gene: TRBV4-1
D gene: TRBD2
J gene: TRBJ2-2
CDR3 protein: CASSQERLAGTGELFF
CDR3 DNA: TGCGCCAGCAGCCAAGAGAGGCTAGCGGGCACCGGGGAGCTGTTTTTT

clone size: .
CDR3 length: 17
V gene: TRBV4-2
D gene: .
J gene: TRBJ2-1
CDR3 protein: CASSQGPWDIPHNEQFF
CDR3 DNA: TGTGCCAGCAGCCAAGGTCCTTGGGATATCCCCCACAATGAGCAGTTCTTC

clone size: .
CDR3 length: 16
V gene: TRBV6-5
D gene: .
J gene: TRBJ1-4
CDR3 protein: CASSYEGRGANEKLFF
CDR3 DNA: TGTGCCAGCAGTTACGAGGGGAGGGGGGCTAATGAAAAACTGTTTTTT

clone size: .
CDR3 length: 14
V gene: TRBV12-3/TRBV12-4
D gene: .
J gene: TRBJ2-7
CDR3 protein: CASSMRSLGFEQYF
CDR3 DNA: TGTGCCAGCAGTATGCGGAGCCTCGGGTTCGAGCAGTACTTC

clone size: .
CDR3 length: 17
V gene: TRBV28
D gene: .
J gene: TRBJ1-1
CDR3 protein: CASSFGWKAPEDTEAFF
CDR3 DNA: TGTGCCAGCAGTTTTGGTTGGAAAGCCCCGGAGGACACTGAAGCTTTCTTT

clone size: .
CDR3 length: 15
V gene: TRBV19
D gene: TRBD1
J gene: TRBJ1-1
CDR3 protein: CASSRRGQGRTEAFF
CDR3 DNA: TGTGCCAGTAGCCGGAGGGGACAGGGGAGGACTGAAGCTTTCTTT